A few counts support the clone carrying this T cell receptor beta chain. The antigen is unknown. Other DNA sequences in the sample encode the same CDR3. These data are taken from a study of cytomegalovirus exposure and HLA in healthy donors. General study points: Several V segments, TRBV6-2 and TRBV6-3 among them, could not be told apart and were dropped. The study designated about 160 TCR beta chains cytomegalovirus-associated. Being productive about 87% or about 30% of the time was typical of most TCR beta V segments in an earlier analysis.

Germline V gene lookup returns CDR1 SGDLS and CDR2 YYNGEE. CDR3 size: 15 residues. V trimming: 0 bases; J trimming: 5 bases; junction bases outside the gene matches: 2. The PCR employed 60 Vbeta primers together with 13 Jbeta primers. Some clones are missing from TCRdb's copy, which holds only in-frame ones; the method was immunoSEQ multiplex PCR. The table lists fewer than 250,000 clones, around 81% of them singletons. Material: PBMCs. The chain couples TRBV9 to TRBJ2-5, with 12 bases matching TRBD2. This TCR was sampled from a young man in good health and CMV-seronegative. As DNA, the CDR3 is TGTGCCAGCAGCGTAGGGCTAGCGGGAGGGGAGACCCAGTACTTC. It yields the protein CASSVGLAGGETQYF.